This T cell receptor beta chain was sequenced in a study of shared clonotypes between healthy human individuals. Background on the study: Participating donors consisted of a couple of women and a few men aged 18 to 49.

The assay was run at deep level. Several immunoSEQ plates held equal portions of the genomic DNA taken from each subset. Some clones are missing from TCRdb's copy, which holds only in-frame ones; the method was immunoSEQ multiplex PCR. The sample has about 490,000 clones, 76% seen once; the top ten hold 10% to 15%. Caucasian adults living in Nashville, Tennessee, provided all samples. This sequence was found in a woman between 40 and 50 years old in good health. Some clones in this sample may be carry-over from other donors' samples. Sequences were obtained from PBMCs.

DNA of the CDR3: TGCAGTGCTAAAGGCCCCACTGAAGCTTTCTTT. This gives the protein CSAKGPTEAFF. The chain employs TRBV20-1 and TRBJ1-1; D gene unclear. This CDR3 is built from 11 residues. The ends were cut back, 4 bases at V and 4 bases at J, with 7 bases in the middle. Germline V gene data show CDR1 as DFQATT and CDR2 as SNEGSKA (reference sequence).